This entry lists 17 T cell receptor beta chains sequenced from one sample in a study of shared clonotypes between healthy human individuals. The repertoire was sequenced with immunoSEQ multiplex PCR; TCRdb's copy has only in-frame clones and lacks some. The table shows around 580,000 clones, with more than 95% occurring only once. Naive CD8 populations comprised CD45RO-negative cells positively selected for CCR7, excluding terminally differentiated effector memory CD45RA+ cells. Material for sequencing was naive CD8+ T cells sorted from blood. The receptors were sampled from a man aged 25 to 40 in good health.

This sequence joins TRBV7-9 and TRBJ2-7; weak D call: TRBD2 (5 bases). Germline assignment: CDR1 SEHNR and CDR2 FQNEAQ (reference sequence). The V end was cut by 4 bases, the J end by 0 bases, with 13 bases between. This CDR3 region has 15 residues. CDR3 sequence: CASSSPDSPSYEQYF. DNA of the CDR3: TGTGCCAGCAGCTCTCCGGACTCACCCTCCTACGAGCAGTACTTC.

The chain recombines TRBV7-9 with TRBJ2-1; TRBD2 matches at 9 bases. V was pared by 0 bases and J by 8 bases, with 5 bases of the junction left unmatched. The germline V gene has CDR1 SEHNR and CDR2 FQNEAQ (reference sequence). The CDR3 runs to 15 residues. The CDR3 coding sequence is TGTGCCAGCAGCTTAGCCGAGCGGGAGGCCGATGAGCAGTTCTTC. It specifies CASSLAEREADEQFF.

J is TRBJ2-4 and V is TRBV2; 7 bases agree with TRBD1. The CDR3 covers 15 residues. Germline CDR1 SNHLY, CDR2 FYNNEI. With 7 bases clipped from V and 0 bases from J, the junction kept 6 bases outside the gene matches. The CDR3 is CASMGTAEAKNIQYF. The CDR3 coding sequence is TGTGCCAGCATGGGGACAGCGGAAGCCAAAAACATTCAGTACTTC.

The V and J genes are TRBV6-5 and TRBJ1-1, with a tentative D call TRBD1 (5 bases). The CDR3 consists of 15 residues. Germline V lookup: CDR1 MNHEY, CDR2 SVGAGI. Trimming shortened V by 1 base and J by 7 bases, and 16 bases separated the two germline ends. This chain's CDR3 is CASSYFRQGRNEAFF. CDR3 nucleotides: TGTGCCAGCAGTTACTTCCGCCAGGGCAGGAATGAAGCTTTCTTT.

This clone has only one observation. The chain uses TRBV29-1 and TRBJ2-1; TRBD2 aligns across 7 bases. This CDR3 comprises 16 residues. Germline V CDR1 and CDR2: SQVTM, ANQGSEA. V lost 0 bases, J lost 0 bases, and 5 bases stayed unmatched. The CDR3 region has the DNA TGCAGCGTTGAAGATCCGGGAGGTTCCTCCTACAATGAGCAGTTCTTC. Its protein is CSVEDPGGSSYNEQFF.

On this clone: Within the sample, other DNA sequences also encode this same CDR3. The rearrangement uses TRBV7-6 and TRBJ2-7, with no clear D. V lost 1 base and J 0 bases, leaving 7 bases between the germline ends. The germline V gene encodes CDR1 SGHVS and CDR2 FNYEAQ. CDR3 length: 14 residues. The CDR3 loop reads CASSLVGSSYEQYF. For the CDR3, the DNA is TGTGCCAGCAGCTTAGTCGGCAGCTCCTACGAGCAGTACTTC.

This chain connects TRBV10-2 to TRBJ2-1; D remains ambiguous. V lost 5 bases, J lost 0 bases, and 11 bases lay in between. The germline gives CDR1 WSHSY, CDR2 SAAADI. The CDR3 has 15 residues. The CDR3 protein is CASSTALSSYNEQFF. The CDR3 bases are TGCGCCAGCAGTACAGCCCTGAGCTCCTACAATGAGCAGTTCTTC.

The V call is TRBV5-6, the J call TRBJ2-7, with a possible D match to TRBD1 (6 bases). Germline V lookup: CDR1 SGHDT, CDR2 YYEEEE. Trimming pared 4 bases from V and 0 bases from J, leaving 11 bases between. The CDR3 length is 14 residues. The CDR3 sequence is CASSPSGDSYEQYF. The CDR3 DNA reads TGTGCCAGCAGCCCGTCAGGGGACTCCTACGAGCAGTACTTC.

The CDR3 loop is CASREREYSYEQYF. CDR3 nucleotide sequence: TGTGCCAGCAGGGAGCGGGAGTACTCCTACGAGCAGTACTTC. The gene calls are TRBV27 and TRBJ2-7, with 8 bases matching TRBD2. The length of the CDR3 is 14 residues. CDR1 and CDR2 from the germline V gene are MNHEY and SMNVEV (reference sequence). V lost 6 bases and J lost 0; bases outside the gene matches: 4.

The chain combines TRBV4-1 with TRBJ1-2; 7 nucleotides line up with TRBD1. Losses at the gene ends were 0 bases for V and 6 bases for J; bases not matched to a gene: 7. Germline V lookup: CDR1 MGHRA, CDR2 YSYEKL. The CDR3 length is 15 residues. CDR3 nucleotides: TGCGCCAGCAGCCAAGATGAAGGGGGCAGCGATGGCTACACCTTC. Translated, it gives CASSQDEGGSDGYTF.

This clone has only a few counts. V gene TRBV7-9 combines with J gene TRBJ1-1; D remains ambiguous. This CDR3 is built from 13 residues. V lost 7 bases, J lost 4 bases, and 13 bases lay in between. Germline CDR1 is SEHNR and CDR2 is FQNEAQ (reference sequence). The CDR3 here is CASTFNVGTEAFF. DNA of the CDR3: TGTGCCAGCACCTTCAATGTCGGCACTGAAGCTTTCTTT.

This chain uses TRBV9 with TRBJ1-1, with D possibly being TRBD1 (5 bases). Trimming cost V 4 bases and J 0 bases, with 13 bases left between them. Germline assignment: CDR1 SGDLS and CDR2 YYNGEE. CDR3 size: 15 residues. CDR3 loop: CASSPLQVLNTEAFF. The CDR3 nucleotides read TGTGCCAGCAGCCCATTACAGGTCCTGAACACTGAAGCTTTCTTT.

This clone has just one count. The J gene is TRBJ2-7, the V gene TRBV5-6; 9 nucleotides match TRBD1. With 4 bases clipped from V and 3 bases from J, the junction kept 11 bases outside the gene matches. Germline loops: CDR1 SGHDT, CDR2 YYEEEE. There are 16 residues in the CDR3. CDR3 protein: CASSLGGTGPLYEQYF. CDR3 nucleotide sequence: TGTGCCAGCAGCCTGGGTGGGACAGGGCCCCTCTACGAGCAGTACTTC.

The chain joins TRBV19 to TRBJ2-5; D assignment may be TRBD1 or TRBD2 (5 bases each). There are 18 residues in the CDR3. V was shortened by 6 bases and J by 1 base, with 24 bases between the two germline ends. CDR1 and CDR2 (germline): LNHDA, SQIVND (reference sequence). CDR3: CASRDRDPKQPGQETQYF. CDR3 nucleotides: TGTGCCAGTAGGGACCGGGACCCTAAACAACCCGGCCAAGAGACCCAGTACTTC.

The gene calls are TRBV7-9 and TRBJ2-7, with D maybe TRBD1 (6 bases). This CDR3 has 15 residues. Trimming removed 5 bases from V and 3 bases from J, with 17 bases in between. Germline CDR1 reads SEHNR; CDR2 reads FQNEAQ (reference sequence). In DNA form, the CDR3 reads TGTGCCAGCAGCCATCAGGACAGTTCAGGCTACGAGCAGTACTTC. Residues: CASSHQDSSGYEQYF. Together with reference TRBV7-9 and TRBJ2-7, the CDR3 gives the full variable domain: DTGVSQNPRHKITKRGQNVTFRCDPISEHNRLYWYRQTLGQGPEFLTYFQNEAQLEKSRLLSDRFSAERPKGSFSTLEIQRTEQGDSAMYLCASSHQDSSGYEQYFGPGTRLTVT.

The chain combines TRBV19 with TRBJ1-5; the D gene is possibly TRBD1 (5 bases). The length of the CDR3 is 15 residues. The germline gives CDR1 LNHDA, CDR2 SQIVND (reference sequence). V was clipped by 5 bases and J by 3 bases, with 14 bases between them. CDR3 sequence: CASSPSRGFNQPQHF. CDR3 DNA: TGTGCCAGTAGTCCGTCCCGGGGCTTCAATCAGCCCCAGCATTTT.

The chain recombines TRBV7-9 with TRBJ1-2; 8 nucleotides align to TRBD1. Germline V lookup: CDR1 SEHNR, CDR2 FQNEAQ (reference sequence). The CDR3 covers 16 residues. Losses at the gene ends were 5 bases for V and 2 bases for J; bases not matched to a gene: 10. The CDR3 sequence is CASSQQEHRGNYGYTF. CDR3 nucleotide sequence: TGTGCCAGCAGCCAACAAGAGCACAGGGGGAACTATGGCTACACCTTC.